Here is one T cell receptor (beta chain) with its context. The CDR3 runs 11 residues. The germline V and J ends were trimmed by 6 bases and 2 bases, with 7 bases remaining between them. Germline CDR1 is GTSNPN and CDR2 is SVGIG (reference sequence). This specimen belongs to a study of CD8+ T cells in alopecia areata. Treatment indicated: oral pan-JAK inhibitor, 5-10 mg twice daily. Extracted from the samples, RNA was reverse transcribed into cDNA to serve as the sequencing template. Sequenced by immunoSEQ multiplex PCR; TCRdb stores in-frame clones only, minus some. Of roughly 200,000 clones detected, roughly 44% appear once; the ten largest clones hold around 2.5%.

The specimen comprised CD4+ T cells sorted from blood, sampled at roughly week 38, from a patient treated with tofacitinib. This TCR derives from a human donor with alopecia areata. The V call is TRBV30, the J call TRBJ2-5; no clear D gene. The CDR3 sequence is CACRHQETQYF. CDR3 DNA sequence: TGTGCCTGTCGGCATCAAGAGACCCAGTACTTC.